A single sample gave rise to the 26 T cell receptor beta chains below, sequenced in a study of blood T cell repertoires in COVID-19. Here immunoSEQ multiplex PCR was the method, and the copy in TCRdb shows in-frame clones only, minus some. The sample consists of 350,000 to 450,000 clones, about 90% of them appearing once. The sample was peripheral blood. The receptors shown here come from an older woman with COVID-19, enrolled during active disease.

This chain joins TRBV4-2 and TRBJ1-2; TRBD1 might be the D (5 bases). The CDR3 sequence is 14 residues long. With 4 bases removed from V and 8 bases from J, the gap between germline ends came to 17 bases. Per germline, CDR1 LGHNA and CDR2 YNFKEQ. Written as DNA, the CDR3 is TGTGCCAGCAGCCCTTCCGGGACTGGGGAGGGCTACACCTTC. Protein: CASSPSGTGEGYTF.

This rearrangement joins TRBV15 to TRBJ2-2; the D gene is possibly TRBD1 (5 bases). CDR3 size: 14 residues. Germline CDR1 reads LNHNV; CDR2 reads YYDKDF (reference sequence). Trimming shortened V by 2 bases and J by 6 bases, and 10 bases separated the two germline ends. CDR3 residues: CATSRQGPPGELFF. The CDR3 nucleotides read TGTGCCACCAGCAGACAGGGTCCCCCCGGGGAGCTGTTTTTT.

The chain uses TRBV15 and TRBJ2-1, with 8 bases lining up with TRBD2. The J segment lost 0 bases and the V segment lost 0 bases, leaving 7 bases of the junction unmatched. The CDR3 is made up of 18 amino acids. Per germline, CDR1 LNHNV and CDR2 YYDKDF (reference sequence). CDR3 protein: CATSRDPQLAASYNEQFF. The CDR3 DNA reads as TGTGCCACCAGCAGAGATCCCCAACTAGCGGCCTCCTACAATGAGCAGTTCTTC. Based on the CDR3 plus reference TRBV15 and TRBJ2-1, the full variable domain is DAMVIQNPRYQVTQFGKPVTLSCSQTLNHNVMYWYQQKSSQAPKLLFHYYDKDFNNEADTPDNFQSRRPNTSFCFLDIRSPGLGDTAMYLCATSRDPQLAASYNEQFFGPGTRLTVL.

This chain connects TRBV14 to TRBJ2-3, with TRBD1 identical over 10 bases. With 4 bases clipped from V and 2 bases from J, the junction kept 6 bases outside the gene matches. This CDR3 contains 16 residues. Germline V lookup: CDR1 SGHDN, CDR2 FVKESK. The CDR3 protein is CASSPRTGGSTDTQYF. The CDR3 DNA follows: TGTGCCAGCAGCCCCCGGACAGGGGGTTCCACAGATACGCAGTATTTT.

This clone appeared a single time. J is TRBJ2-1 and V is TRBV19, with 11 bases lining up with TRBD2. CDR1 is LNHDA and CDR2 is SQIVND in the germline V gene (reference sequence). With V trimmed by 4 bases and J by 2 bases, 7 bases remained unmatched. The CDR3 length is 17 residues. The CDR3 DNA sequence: TGTGCCAGTAGTACCCTTTCTAGCGGGGGGACCTACAATGAGCAGTTCTTC. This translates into CASSTLSSGGTYNEQFF.

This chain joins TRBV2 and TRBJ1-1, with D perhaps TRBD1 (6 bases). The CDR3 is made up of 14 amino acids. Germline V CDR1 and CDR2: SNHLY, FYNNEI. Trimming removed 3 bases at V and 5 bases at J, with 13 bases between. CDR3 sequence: CASSDEAGVTEAFF. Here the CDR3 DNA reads TGTGCCAGCAGTGACGAGGCAGGGGTGACTGAAGCTTTCTTT.

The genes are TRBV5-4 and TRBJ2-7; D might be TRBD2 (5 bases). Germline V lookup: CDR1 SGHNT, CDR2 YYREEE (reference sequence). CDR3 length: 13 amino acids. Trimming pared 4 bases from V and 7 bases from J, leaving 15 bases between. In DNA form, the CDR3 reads TGTGCCAGCAGCCTACAATATACGGGGGAGCAGTACTTC. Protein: CASSLQYTGEQYF.

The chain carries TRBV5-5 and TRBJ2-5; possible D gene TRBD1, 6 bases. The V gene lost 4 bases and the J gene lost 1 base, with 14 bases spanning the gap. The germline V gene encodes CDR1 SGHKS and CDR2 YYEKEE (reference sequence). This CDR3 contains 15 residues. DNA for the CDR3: TGTGCCAGCAGCCTACACCGGGACATCCAAGAGACCCAGTACTTC. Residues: CASSLHRDIQETQYF.

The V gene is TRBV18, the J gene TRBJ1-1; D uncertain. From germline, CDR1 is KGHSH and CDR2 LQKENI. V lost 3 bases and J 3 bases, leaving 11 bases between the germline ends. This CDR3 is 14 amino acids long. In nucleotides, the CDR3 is TGTGCCAGCTCACCTACGGGAGGGTACACTGAAGCTTTCTTT. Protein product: CASSPTGGYTEAFF.

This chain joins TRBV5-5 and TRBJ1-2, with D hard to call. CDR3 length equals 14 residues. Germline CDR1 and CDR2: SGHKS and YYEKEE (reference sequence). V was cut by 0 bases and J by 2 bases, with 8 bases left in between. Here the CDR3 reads CASSLAGGNYGYTF. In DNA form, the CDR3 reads TGTGCCAGCAGCTTGGCAGGTGGGAACTATGGCTACACCTTC.

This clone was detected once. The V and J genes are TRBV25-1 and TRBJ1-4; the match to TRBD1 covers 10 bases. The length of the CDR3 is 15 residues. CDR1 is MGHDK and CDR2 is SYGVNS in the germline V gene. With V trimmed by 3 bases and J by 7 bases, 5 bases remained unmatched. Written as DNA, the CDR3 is TGTGCCAGCAGTGACTCCCGGACAGGGGGTGAAAAACTGTTTTTT. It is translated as CASSDSRTGGEKLFF.

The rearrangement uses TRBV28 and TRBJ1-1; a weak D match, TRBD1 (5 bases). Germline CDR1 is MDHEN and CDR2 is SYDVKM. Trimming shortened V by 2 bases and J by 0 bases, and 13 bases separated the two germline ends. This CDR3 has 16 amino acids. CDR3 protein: CASSLEGIRVNTEAFF. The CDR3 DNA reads TGTGCCAGCAGTTTAGAAGGGATCAGGGTGAACACTGAAGCTTTCTTT.

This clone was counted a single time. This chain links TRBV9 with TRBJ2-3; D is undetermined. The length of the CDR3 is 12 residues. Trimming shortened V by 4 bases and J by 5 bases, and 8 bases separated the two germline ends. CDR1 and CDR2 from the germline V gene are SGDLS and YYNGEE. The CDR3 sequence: CASSLYGDTQYF. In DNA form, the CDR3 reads TGTGCCAGCAGCCTATACGGAGATACGCAGTATTTT.

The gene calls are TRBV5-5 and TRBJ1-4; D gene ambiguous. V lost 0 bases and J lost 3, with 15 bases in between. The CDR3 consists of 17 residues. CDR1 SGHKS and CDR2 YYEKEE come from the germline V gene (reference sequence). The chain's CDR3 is CASSLEPSPRSNEKLFF. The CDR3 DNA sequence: TGTGCCAGCAGCTTGGAGCCGAGCCCGAGGTCTAATGAAAAACTGTTTTTT.

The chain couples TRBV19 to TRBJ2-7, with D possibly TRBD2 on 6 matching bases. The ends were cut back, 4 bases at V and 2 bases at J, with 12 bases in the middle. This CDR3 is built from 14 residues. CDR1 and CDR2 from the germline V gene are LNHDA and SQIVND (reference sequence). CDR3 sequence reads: CASSTAGPPYEQYF. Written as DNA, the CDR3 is TGTGCCAGTAGTACCGCGGGACCCCCCTACGAGCAGTACTTC.

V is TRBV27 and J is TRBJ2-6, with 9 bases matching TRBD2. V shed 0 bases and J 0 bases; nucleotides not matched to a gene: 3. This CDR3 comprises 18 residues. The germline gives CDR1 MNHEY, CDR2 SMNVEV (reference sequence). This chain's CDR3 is CASSLSSGGSSGANVLTF. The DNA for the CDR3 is TGTGCCAGCAGTTTATCCAGCGGGGGGAGCTCTGGGGCCAACGTCCTGACTTTC.

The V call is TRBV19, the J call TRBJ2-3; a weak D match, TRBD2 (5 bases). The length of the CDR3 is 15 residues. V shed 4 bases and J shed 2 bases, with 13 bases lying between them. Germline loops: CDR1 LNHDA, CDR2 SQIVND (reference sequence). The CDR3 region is CASSTRDSVTDTQYF. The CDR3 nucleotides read TGTGCCAGTAGTACTAGGGATAGCGTCACAGATACGCAGTATTTT. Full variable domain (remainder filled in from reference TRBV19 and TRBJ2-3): DGGITQSPKYLFRKEGQNVTLSCEQNLNHDAMYWYRQDPGQGLRLIYYSQIVNDFQKGDIAEGYSVSREKKESFPLTVTSAQKNPTAFYLCASSTRDSVTDTQYFGPGTRLTVL.

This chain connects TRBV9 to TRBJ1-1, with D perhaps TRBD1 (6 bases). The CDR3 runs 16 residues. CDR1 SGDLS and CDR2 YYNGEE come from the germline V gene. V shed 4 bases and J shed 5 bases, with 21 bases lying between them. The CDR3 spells CASSPTRASGVTEAFF. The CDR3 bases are TGTGCCAGCAGCCCTACCAGGGCCTCAGGGGTGACTGAAGCTTTCTTT.

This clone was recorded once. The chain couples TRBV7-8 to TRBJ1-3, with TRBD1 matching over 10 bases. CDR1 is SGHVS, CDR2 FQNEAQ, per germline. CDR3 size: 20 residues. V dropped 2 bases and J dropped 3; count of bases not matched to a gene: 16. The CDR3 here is CASSLRGTGVRLRSGNTIYF. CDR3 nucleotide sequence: TGTGCCAGCAGCTTACGAGGGACAGGGGTACGCCTTCGTAGTGGAAACACCATATATTTT.

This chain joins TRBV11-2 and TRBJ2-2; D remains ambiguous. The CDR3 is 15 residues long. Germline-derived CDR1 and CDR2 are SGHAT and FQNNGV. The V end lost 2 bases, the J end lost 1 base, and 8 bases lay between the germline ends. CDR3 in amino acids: CASSLSQMNTGELFF. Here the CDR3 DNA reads TGTGCCAGCAGCTTATCACAGATGAACACCGGGGAGCTGTTTTTT.

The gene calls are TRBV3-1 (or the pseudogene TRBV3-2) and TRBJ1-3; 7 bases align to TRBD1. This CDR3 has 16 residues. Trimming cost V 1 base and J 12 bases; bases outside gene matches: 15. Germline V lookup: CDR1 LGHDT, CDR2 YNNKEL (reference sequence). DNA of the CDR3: TGTGCCAGCAGCCAAGTTTATTCGGGAGGGGGCTTCGACATATATTTT. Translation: CASSQVYSGGGFDIYF.

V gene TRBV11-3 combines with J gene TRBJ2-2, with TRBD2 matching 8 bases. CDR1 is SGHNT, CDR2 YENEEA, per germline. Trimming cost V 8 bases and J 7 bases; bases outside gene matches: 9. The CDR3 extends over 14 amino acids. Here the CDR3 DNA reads TGTGCCAGCTCGAGGCGGGGGGCGAACGGGGAGCTGTTTTTT. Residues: CASSRRGANGELFF.

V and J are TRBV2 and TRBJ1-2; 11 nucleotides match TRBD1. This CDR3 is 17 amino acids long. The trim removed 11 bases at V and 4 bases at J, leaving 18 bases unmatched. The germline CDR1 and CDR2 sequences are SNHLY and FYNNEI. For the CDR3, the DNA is TGTGCCGGAGGGGCGAGGACAGGGGGCTTATTTTCCTATGGCTACACCTTC. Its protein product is CAGGARTGGLFSYGYTF.

The CDR3 coding sequence is TGTGCCAGCAGCTCAAGACAGGGTTCGTTCTTC. It codes for CASSSRQGSFF. The V call is TRBV2, the J call TRBJ2-1, with 7 bases identical to TRBD1. The CDR3 runs to 11 residues. The ends lost 6 bases at V and 15 bases at J; junction bases unmatched: 8. Germline V gives CDR1 SNHLY, CDR2 FYNNEI.

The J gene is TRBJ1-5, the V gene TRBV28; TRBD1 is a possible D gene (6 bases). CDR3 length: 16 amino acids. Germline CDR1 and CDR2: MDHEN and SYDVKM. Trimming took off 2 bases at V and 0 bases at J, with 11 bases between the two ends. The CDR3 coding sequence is TGTGCCAGCAGTTTAAAAGGGGGTAATAGCAATCAGCCCCAGCATTTT. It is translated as CASSLKGGNSNQPQHF.

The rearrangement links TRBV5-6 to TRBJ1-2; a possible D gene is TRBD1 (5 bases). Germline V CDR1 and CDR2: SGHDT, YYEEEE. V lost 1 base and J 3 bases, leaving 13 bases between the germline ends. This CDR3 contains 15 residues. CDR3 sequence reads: CASSLLGTADYGYTF. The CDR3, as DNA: TGTGCCAGCAGCTTGTTGGGGACTGCCGACTATGGCTACACCTTC. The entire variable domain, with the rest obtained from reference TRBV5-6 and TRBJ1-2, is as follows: DAGVTQSPTHLIKTRGQQVTLRCSPKSGHDTVSWYQQALGQGPQFIFQYYEEEERQRGNFPDRFSGHQFPNYSSELNVNALLLGDSALYLCASSLLGTADYGYTFGSGTRLTVV.